These 7 T cell receptor beta chains came from one sample sequenced in a study of blood T cells in healthy people across ages (dated by TCRdb to about 2015). Libraries came from 5' RACE. The instrument given in TCRdb is Illumina HiSeq 2500. A second PCR of about 7 to 12 cycles was run with a J-beta primer mix and a sample-barcoded 5' primer. Through fastp at Q25 and MiXCR, TCRdb rebuilt clones from the public reads, retaining in-frame beta chains. One record per CDR3 amino acid sequence lists the most common genes and DNA. Across this sample there are around 1,000,000 distinct CDR3 sequences, with approximately 25% seen only once. Less than 0.75% of the sample belongs to the ten largest clones. The same specimen was also included in a second study, on T cells of mothers and their children.

The sample consisted of blood. The receptors shown here come from a girl aged 2-10 years in good health.

This clonotype was counted only a few times. Here the CDR3 DNA reads TGTGCCAGCAGTGAAGGAGCTAGCGGGAGTGATGAGCAGTTCTTC. Translation: CASSEGASGSDEQFF. This rearrangement joins TRBV6-1 to TRBJ2-1, with 10 bases identical to TRBD2. V lost 1 base, J lost 8 bases, and 5 bases stayed unmatched. The CDR3 covers 15 residues. CDR1 is MNHNS, CDR2 SASEGT, per germline.

V is TRBV5-1 and J is TRBJ2-7; D unclear. Trimming left V 2 bases short and J 2 bases short, with 11 bases between. The CDR3 spans 14 residues. Germline CDR1 is SGHRS and CDR2 is YFSETQ. The CDR3 spells CASSFGGITYEQYF. CDR3 in DNA: TGCGCCAGCAGCTTTGGTGGGATTACCTACGAGCAGTACTTC.

The CDR3 reads CSARSTGGGLEAFF. Here the CDR3 DNA reads TGCAGTGCTAGATCTACAGGGGGCGGTCTTGAAGCTTTCTTT. V is TRBV20-1 and J is TRBJ1-1; 9 nucleotides line up with TRBD1. The CDR3 length is 14 residues. The J segment lost 7 bases and the V segment lost 2 bases, leaving 8 bases of the junction unmatched. Germline assignment: CDR1 DFQATT and CDR2 SNEGSKA (reference sequence).

The V and J genes are TRBV7-3 and TRBJ2-1; perhaps TRBD2 as D (6 bases). Germline CDR1 SGHTA, CDR2 FQGTGA. Trimming removed 5 bases from V and 14 bases from J, with 22 bases in between. This CDR3 is built from 14 residues. The CDR3 bases are TGTGCCAGCAGCCCCAATCCCGGGGCCCGGGGGAAGTTCTTC. It is translated as CASSPNPGARGKFF.

V is TRBV20-1 and J is TRBJ1-1; D is perhaps TRBD1 (5 bases). CDR3 length: 14 amino acids. Germline V lookup: CDR1 DFQATT, CDR2 SNEGSKA (reference sequence). V was trimmed by 2 bases and J by 5 bases, leaving 15 bases between them. CDR3 region: CSARNDSLRTEAFF. The CDR3 nucleotides read TGCAGTGCTAGAAATGACAGTTTAAGGACTGAAGCTTTCTTT.

The J gene is TRBJ2-1, the V gene TRBV9; 10 bases align to TRBD2. CDR3 length: 15 amino acids. Germline CDR1 and CDR2: SGDLS and YYNGEE. Trimming took 4 bases from V and 6 from J; bases not matched to a gene: 7. In DNA, the CDR3 is TGTGCCAGCAGCCCCAAAGCGGGGGGGGTCAATGAGCAGTTCTTC. Protein sequence: CASSPKAGGVNEQFF.

There are a few counts of this clonotype. Sequence at one end of the junction differs from germline and may be a read error. The V gene is TRBV5-1, the J gene TRBJ2-3, with 15 bases lining up with TRBD2. CDR1 SGHRS and CDR2 YFSETQ come from the germline V gene. This CDR3 comprises 22 residues. CDR3 in DNA: TGCGCCAGCAGCCCGGGGTGGGCTGGGACTAGCGGGGGGTCCTTCTCGGATATACGCGCCGCCTTT. Translation: CASSPGWAGTSGGSFSDIRAAF.